The 26 T cell receptor beta chains reported below all come from one sample, sequenced in a study of T-cell memory formation after mild COVID-19. In TCRdb, the 5' RACE reads were re-called with MiXCR into one record per CDR3 protein. This sample has about 320,000 distinct CDR3 sequences, with more than 13% found just once. The sample was PBMCs or a T cell subset sorted from them (not recorded which). The receptors originated from a man aged 18 to 30 who had mild COVID-19 (a few samples of this study predate the infection). Cell type and time point are not known.

This clonotype was counted between two and nine times. The chain is built from TRBV4-1 and TRBJ1-6; weak D call: TRBD1 (6 bases). The germline CDR1 and CDR2 sequences are MGHRA and YSYEKL. The CDR3 has 12 amino acids. Trimming stripped 3 bases from V and 10 bases from J, with 7 bases between. CDR3: CASSQQGSPLHF. The CDR3, as DNA: TGCGCCAGCAGCCAGCAGGGGTCACCCCTCCACTTT.

The rearrangement joins TRBV20-1 to TRBJ1-5; D ambiguous. V lost 0 bases and J 3 bases, leaving 12 bases between the germline ends. The CDR3 runs to 15 residues. Germline V CDR1 and CDR2: DFQATT, SNEGSKA (reference sequence). As DNA, the CDR3 is TGCAGTGCTAGAGAGAGCGCCCGGGACAATCAGCCCCAGCATTTT. Protein sequence: CSARESARDNQPQHF.

This clonotype has just a few counts. V is TRBV19 and J is TRBJ1-5; 8 positions match TRBD1. The V gene's germline CDR1 is LNHDA and CDR2 SQIVND (reference sequence). This CDR3 is 16 amino acids long. V was clipped by 6 bases and J by 0 bases; unmatched bases: 7. CDR3: CASRGRGLDSNQPQHF. The CDR3 bases are TGTGCCAGTAGGGGCAGGGGGCTGGATAGCAATCAGCCCCAGCATTTT.

The table lists this clonotype with a few counts. The V gene is TRBV29-1, the J gene TRBJ1-2; D is uncertain. V was trimmed by 5 bases and J by 6 bases, leaving 16 bases between them. Germline V gene sequence: CDR1 SQVTM, CDR2 ANQGSEA. The CDR3 length is 13 residues. This CDR3 reads CSVRTGDWDGYTF. Written as DNA, the CDR3 is TGCAGCGTTAGGACGGGCGATTGGGATGGCTACACCTTC.

There are a few counts of this clonotype. The chain has TRBV20-1 and TRBJ1-1; D gene unclear. Germline CDR1 DFQATT, CDR2 SNEGSKA (reference sequence). The CDR3 contains 14 residues. Deletions cut 3 bases from V and 1 base from J, with 12 bases between. The CDR3 bases are TGCAGTGCTAGCGGGAATGAGGGGAACACTGAAGCTTTCTTT. This codes for CSASGNEGNTEAFF.

This clonotype has more than one count but fewer than ten. The V gene is TRBV6-1, the J gene TRBJ1-1; unclear D gene. V was trimmed by 6 bases and J by 0 bases, leaving 8 bases between them. Per the germline V gene, CDR1 is MNHNS and CDR2 is SASEGT. This CDR3 comprises 13 residues. CDR3 region: CASRWVVNTEAFF. CDR3 DNA sequence: TGTGCCAGCAGGTGGGTGGTGAACACTGAAGCTTTCTTT.

This clonotype has just a few counts. CDR3 sequence (DNA): TGTGCCAGCAGTTACTCGGCCACGGTGGGTTACAATGAGCAGTTCTTC. Translated: CASSYSATVGYNEQFF. The V and J genes are TRBV6-5 and TRBJ2-1; D gene unclear. V was shortened by 0 bases and J by 4 bases, with 13 bases between the two germline ends. The CDR3 consists of 16 residues. Per germline, CDR1 MNHEY and CDR2 SVGAGI.

This clonotype was detected a few times. This sequence joins TRBV6-2 or TRBV6-3 and TRBJ2-3; 8 nucleotides match TRBD2. This CDR3 region has 15 residues. Germline CDR1 is MNHEY and CDR2 is SVGEGT. The trim removed 8 bases at V and 4 bases at J, leaving 11 bases unmatched. CDR3 residues: CASSTGTRAADTQYF. CDR3 nucleotide sequence: TGTGCCAGCTCCACCGGGACTAGAGCAGCAGATACGCAGTATTTT.

The rearrangement joins TRBV7-9 to TRBJ1-5; 9 bases are shared with TRBD1. V trimming: 5 bases; J trimming: 6 bases; junction bases outside the gene matches: 8. Germline values: CDR1 SEHNR, CDR2 FQNEAQ (reference sequence). CDR3 size: 15 residues. The CDR3 DNA is TGTGCCAGCAGCGAGGGACAGGGAATAGGTCAGCCCCAGCATTTT. Its translation: CASSEGQGIGQPQHF.

This chain connects TRBV20-1 to TRBJ2-1; 9 bases map to TRBD2. The CDR3 has 14 amino acids. With V trimmed by 5 bases and J by 4 bases, 6 bases remained unmatched. Germline values: CDR1 DFQATT, CDR2 SNEGSKA (reference sequence). The CDR3, as DNA: TGCAGTGCTCGCGGCGGGGGGGCTTACAATGAGCAGTTCTTC. Its protein product is CSARGGGAYNEQFF.

Only a few counts were recorded for this clonotype. This chain joins TRBV15 and TRBJ1-2; no clear D. The germline CDR1 and CDR2 sequences are LNHNV and YYDKDF (reference sequence). This CDR3 contains 16 residues. Trimming stripped 5 bases from V and 2 bases from J, with 18 bases between. CDR3 amino acids: CATSPPATGGNYGYTF. The CDR3 DNA sequence: TGTGCCACCAGCCCCCCGGCTACGGGAGGCAACTATGGCTACACCTTC.

The rearrangement links TRBV6-5 to TRBJ2-7; 8 bases are a match to TRBD1. CDR3 size: 14 residues. Germline CDR1 and CDR2: MNHEY and SVGAGI. V trimming: 6 bases; J trimming: 6 bases; junction bases outside the gene matches: 10. The CDR3 DNA is TGTGCCAGCAGCCGATCGGACAGGGTGGCCGAGCAGTACTTC. Its protein product is CASSRSDRVAEQYF.

This clonotype was observed a handful of times. The V gene is TRBV4-3, the J gene TRBJ1-6; 7 bases match TRBD1. Germline V gene sequence: CDR1 LGHNA, CDR2 YSLEER. The CDR3 is made up of 15 amino acids. The V gene end was trimmed by 2 bases and the J gene end by 7 bases; junction bases not matched to a gene: 5. CDR3 DNA: TGCGCCAGCAGCCAATCCAGGGGGAAAAATTCACCCCTCCACTTT. It codes for CASSQSRGKNSPLHF.

This chain uses TRBV12-5 with TRBJ2-2, with D uncertain. The V and J ends lost 0 bases and 7 bases respectively, with 24 bases between them. Germline CDR1 reads LGHNT; CDR2 reads FRNRAP. The CDR3 is made up of 19 amino acids. CDR3 sequence: CASGLVLVVGSPHVGELFF. The DNA of the CDR3 is TGTGCTAGTGGTTTGGTACTCGTAGTGGGGTCACCCCACGTCGGGGAGCTGTTTTTT.

In this sample, this clonotype turned up a few times. The chain combines TRBV29-1 with TRBJ1-1; D remains unclear. Germline V lookup: CDR1 SQVTM, CDR2 ANQGSEA. This CDR3 comprises 13 residues. The V and J ends lost 6 bases and 5 bases respectively, with 16 bases between them. CDR3 region: CSVETNRPTEAFF. As DNA, the CDR3 is TGCAGCGTGGAGACAAACCGGCCAACTGAAGCTTTCTTT.

The V call is TRBV20-1, the J call TRBJ2-3; D is ambiguous. Germline values: CDR1 DFQATT, CDR2 SNEGSKA (reference sequence). V gave up 5 bases and J gave up 0 bases, with 6 bases separating them. The CDR3 is 12 amino acids. The CDR3 bases are TGCAGTGCTTCCCGTAGCACAGATACGCAGTATTTT. This gives the protein CSASRSTDTQYF.

CDR3 residues: CASSHQTGGLAKNIQYF. The DNA for the CDR3 is TGCGCCAGCAGTCACCAGACAGGGGGTCTAGCCAAAAACATTCAGTACTTC. The rearrangement links TRBV23-1 to TRBJ2-4; 9 nucleotides align to TRBD1. TRBV23-1 is classed as an ORF, of uncertain function. The CDR3 is 17 amino acids. The ends lost 3 bases at V and 0 bases at J; junction bases unmatched: 6.

The table lists this clonotype with a few counts. This sequence joins TRBV6-5 and TRBJ1-1; the D gene is possibly TRBD1 (6 bases). From germline, CDR1 is MNHEY and CDR2 SVGAGI. The CDR3 contains 13 residues. Trimming cost V 6 bases and J 5 bases, with 13 bases left between them. The CDR3 is CASRAGVRTEAFF. The CDR3, as DNA: TGTGCCAGCAGGGCAGGGGTTCGAACTGAAGCTTTCTTT.

At least ten counts were recorded for this clonotype. The rearrangement uses TRBV7-2 and TRBJ1-2; D is uncertain. Germline CDR1 reads SGHTA; CDR2 reads FQGNSA. This CDR3 spans 12 amino acids. The V end lost 3 bases, the J end lost 4 bases, and 6 bases lay between the germline ends. CDR3: CASSLDGYGYTF. CDR3 bases: TGTGCCAGCAGCTTGGACGGCTATGGCTACACCTTC.

This clonotype showed up just a few times. The chain carries TRBV6-5 and TRBJ1-2; D is undetermined. The CDR3 loop spans 15 amino acids. The germline gives CDR1 MNHEY, CDR2 SVGAGI. Trimming left V 2 bases short and J 2 bases short, with 12 bases between. Here the CDR3 DNA reads TGTGCCAGCAGTTACCTTGCGAGGGTCAACTATGGCTACACCTTC. Translating it yields CASSYLARVNYGYTF.

V and J are TRBV7-6 and TRBJ2-7; a weak D match, TRBD1 (5 bases). The length of the CDR3 is 15 residues. Germline V gives CDR1 SGHVS, CDR2 FNYEAQ. V lost 1 base and J 0 bases, leaving 10 bases between the germline ends. In DNA form, the CDR3 reads TGTGCCAGCAGCTTAGAAGGGGTTGCCTCCTACGAGCAGTACTTC. Translating gives CASSLEGVASYEQYF.

V usage is TRBV5-1 and J usage is TRBJ2-5, with D possibly matching TRBD2 (6 bases). Trimming left V 1 base short and J 1 base short, with 11 bases between. Germline lookup yields CDR1 SGHRS and CDR2 YFSETQ. The CDR3 consists of 15 residues. The CDR3 protein is CASSLQEGRQETQYF. The CDR3 DNA reads TGCGCCAGCAGCTTGCAGGAGGGTCGCCAAGAGACCCAGTACTTC.

This clonotype was detected only a few times. This chain links TRBV6-5 with TRBJ2-7; 7 bases are a match to TRBD1. In germline, CDR1 is MNHEY, CDR2 SVGAGI. CDR3 size: 14 residues. J was trimmed by 0 bases and V by 5 bases; bases with no gene match: 4. The CDR3 spells CASSPGTASYEQYF. Written as DNA, the CDR3 is TGTGCCAGCAGTCCCGGGACAGCCTCCTACGAGCAGTACTTC.

This clonotype has only a few counts. The chain carries TRBV29-1 and TRBJ1-1; no clear D gene. Germline CDR1 and CDR2: SQVTM and ANQGSEA. CDR3 length: 12 amino acids. The V gene lost 4 bases and the J gene lost 5 bases, with 11 bases spanning the gap. CDR3 sequence (DNA): TGCAGCGTTGGAATGGCAGTAACTGAAGCTTTCTTT. Residues: CSVGMAVTEAFF.

The V gene is TRBV6-2 or TRBV6-3, the J gene TRBJ2-7, with 15 bases aligning to TRBD2. Trimming took 2 bases from V and 3 from J; bases not matched to a gene: 5. CDR1 is MNHEY and CDR2 is SVGEGT in the germline V gene. The CDR3 runs to 17 residues. The CDR3 sequence is CASSYPPGLAGGYEQYV. The CDR3 DNA sequence: TGTGCCAGCAGTTACCCGCCGGGACTAGCGGGGGGCTACGAGCAGTACGTC.

This clonotype was counted a few times. The rearrangement joins TRBV2 to TRBJ2-3; 7 bases match TRBD1. The CDR3 totals 15 residues. With V trimmed by 3 bases and J by 3 bases, 6 bases remained unmatched. CDR1 is SNHLY, CDR2 FYNNEI, per germline. CDR3 in amino acids: CASSDEGALTDTQYF. The DNA for the CDR3 is TGTGCCAGCAGTGATGAGGGGGCATTGACAGATACGCAGTATTTT.